The 15 T cell receptor beta chains below come from one sample, sequenced in a study of control samples from healthy donors and cancer patients. Data came from immunoSEQ multiplex PCR; TCRdb stores just in-frame clones and leaves some out. The sample holds some 130,000 clones, roughly 86% seen once. The specimen sequenced was PBMCs. These receptors came from a man aged 45-60 years with head and neck cancer.

The chain is built from TRBV7-6 and TRBJ2-5, with no clear D. CDR1 is SGHVS and CDR2 is FNYEAQ in the germline V gene. The CDR3 runs 15 residues. The V end lost 8 bases, the J end lost 2 bases, and 18 bases lay between the germline ends. The CDR3 loop reads CASGTKTDIQETQYF. The DNA for the CDR3 is TGTGCCAGCGGCACTAAAACAGATATTCAAGAGACCCAGTACTTC.

This chain links TRBV27 with TRBJ1-6, with D possibly matching TRBD1 (6 bases). This CDR3 region has 17 residues. From germline, CDR1 is MNHEY and CDR2 SMNVEV (reference sequence). Deletions cut 3 bases from V and 2 bases from J, with 14 bases between. The CDR3 nucleotides are TGTGCCAGCAGTTTTGGGCAAACAGGGCCCTATAATTCACCCCTCCACTTT. It is translated as CASSFGQTGPYNSPLHF.

In this sample, this clone turned up once. The chain combines TRBV6-1 with TRBJ1-3; D not resolved. Germline V gene sequence: CDR1 MNHNS, CDR2 SASEGT. This CDR3 spans 15 amino acids. V lost 2 bases to trimming and J lost 4 bases, with 12 bases between them. The CDR3: CASSERARAGNTIYF. The CDR3 DNA follows: TGTGCCAGCAGTGAAAGGGCCAGAGCCGGAAACACCATATATTTT.

This chain links TRBV11-2 with TRBJ2-3, with 8 nucleotides matching TRBD2. The CDR3 has 15 residues. Germline loops: CDR1 SGHAT, CDR2 FQNNGV. V trimming: 3 bases; J trimming: 2 bases; junction bases outside the gene matches: 4. This chain's CDR3 is CASSFLAGSTDTQYF. The CDR3 bases are TGTGCCAGCAGCTTTTTAGCGGGGTCCACAGATACGCAGTATTTT.

The V call is TRBV7-2, the J call TRBJ1-5; 8 bases match TRBD1. CDR3 length: 14 residues. Per the germline V gene, CDR1 is SGHTA and CDR2 is FQGNSA. The V segment lost 5 bases and the J segment 7 bases; nucleotides outside the gene matches: 7. The CDR3 region has the DNA TGTGCCAGCAGCCCCCGACAGGGGAGGCAGCCCCAGCATTTT. This codes for CASSPRQGRQPQHF. Complete variable domain (other parts from reference TRBV7-2 and TRBJ1-5): GAGVSQSPSNKVTEKGKDVELRCDPISGHTALYWYRQSLGQGLEFLIYFQGNSAPDKSGLPSDRFSAERTGGSVSTLTIQRTQQEDSAVYLCASSPRQGRQPQHFGDGTRLSIL.

The chain employs TRBV28 and TRBJ2-7; TRBD1 agrees at 9 bases. V shed 6 bases and J 0 bases; nucleotides not matched to a gene: 6. The CDR3 runs to 15 residues. The germline CDR1 and CDR2 sequences are MDHEN and SYDVKM. The CDR3 spells CASRTGQGLSYEQYF. In DNA, the CDR3 is TGTGCCAGCAGGACGGGACAGGGTCTCTCCTACGAGCAGTACTTC. Based on the CDR3 plus reference TRBV28 and TRBJ2-7, the full variable domain is DVKVTQSSRYLVKRTGEKVFLECVQDMDHENMFWYRQDPGLGLRLIYFSYDVKMKEKGDIPEGYSVSREKKERFSLILESASTNQTSMYLCASRTGQGLSYEQYFGPGTRLTVT.

V gene TRBV28 combines with J gene TRBJ2-1; TRBD2 matches 9 bases. Germline loops: CDR1 MDHEN, CDR2 SYDVKM. This CDR3 comprises 15 residues. The ends lost 4 bases at V and 6 bases at J; junction bases unmatched: 7. The CDR3 DNA sequence: TGTGCCAGCAGTTCGCCGGCGGGAGGGGGCAATGAGCAGTTCTTC. Amino acid sequence: CASSSPAGGGNEQFF.

The chain couples TRBV25-1 to TRBJ1-4, with D maybe TRBD1 (5 bases). Germline CDR1 MGHDK, CDR2 SYGVNS. This CDR3 is 14 amino acids long. Between the trimmed V and J ends, which lost 6 bases and 3 bases, there was a span of 11 bases. CDR3 region: CASRGDLANEKLFF. The CDR3 nucleotides read TGTGCCAGCAGGGGGGACTTGGCTAATGAAAAACTGTTTTTT.

This clone was picked up a small number of times. This chain connects TRBV7-7 to TRBJ2-5; TRBD1 or TRBD2 may be the D gene (5 bases each). V lost 5 bases and J 4 bases, leaving 17 bases between the germline ends. Germline V gives CDR1 SSHAT, CDR2 FNYEAQ (reference sequence). The CDR3 extends over 15 amino acids. CDR3 DNA: TGTGCCAGCAGCCTAACGGGGCATGAGGGAGAGACCCAGTACTTC. Encoded protein: CASSLTGHEGETQYF.

V is TRBV30 and J is TRBJ1-2; unclear D gene. Trimming took 2 bases from V and 4 from J, leaving 8 bases between them. Germline CDR1 and CDR2: GTSNPN and SVGIG (reference sequence). The CDR3 is 12 residues long. CDR3 sequence: CAWSIGLYGYTF. The DNA of the CDR3 is TGTGCCTGGAGTATCGGTCTCTATGGCTACACCTTC.

V gene TRBV3-1 (or the pseudogene TRBV3-2) combines with J gene TRBJ2-1, with D tentatively TRBD1 or TRBD2 (5 bases each). CDR3 length: 15 amino acids. The germline V gene has CDR1 LGHDT and CDR2 YNNKEL (reference sequence). The V end lost 3 bases, the J end lost 3 bases, and 12 bases lay between the germline ends. The CDR3 coding sequence is TGTGCCAGCAGCCAGGGGACCGTGGACTACAATGAGCAGTTCTTC. Translating gives CASSQGTVDYNEQFF.

This chain uses TRBV6-2 or TRBV6-3 with TRBJ2-2; 14 bases are a match to TRBD2. V gave up 6 bases and J gave up 0 bases; unmatched junction bases: 6. The CDR3 runs to 18 residues. Germline V lookup: CDR1 MNHEY, CDR2 SVGEGT. The CDR3 region is CASSPRLAGGTNTGELFF. DNA of the CDR3: TGTGCCAGCAGCCCTAGACTAGCGGGGGGGACGAACACCGGGGAGCTGTTTTTT.

The chain has TRBV10-2 and TRBJ1-1; TRBD1 is a possible D gene (6 bases). Germline lookup yields CDR1 WSHSY and CDR2 SAAADI. V was trimmed by 4 bases and J by 6 bases, leaving 15 bases between them. This CDR3 contains 14 residues. CDR3 nucleotides: TGCGCCAGCAGTGGGACAGTCGAGGTCGCTGAAGCTTTCTTT. This gives the protein CASSGTVEVAEAFF.

The chain uses TRBV27 and TRBJ2-1, with D uncertain. V dropped 5 bases and J dropped 9 bases, with 14 bases sitting between them. Germline V lookup: CDR1 MNHEY, CDR2 SMNVEV (reference sequence). The CDR3 covers 13 residues. The CDR3 nucleotides are TGTGCCAGCAGTCCCGGTTCGATGAGTGAGCAGTTCTTC. Amino acids: CASSPGSMSEQFF.

CDR3 bases: TGTGCCAGCAGAGAGGACACTGAAGCTTTCTTT. This codes for CASREDTEAFF. The rearrangement uses TRBV25-1 and TRBJ1-1; D is ambiguous. The V end lost 6 bases, the J end lost 3 bases, and 5 bases lay between the germline ends. The CDR3 sequence is 11 residues long. Germline V gene lookup returns CDR1 MGHDK and CDR2 SYGVNS.